Shown below are 15 T cell receptor beta chains from a single sample sequenced in a study of blood T cell repertoires in COVID-19. Sequencing used immunoSEQ multiplex PCR; TCRdb keeps in-frame clones, though not all of them. The sample comprises about 310,000 clones, roughly 89% of which are singletons, and 4.5% to 6.5% rests with the top ten. What was sequenced was PBMCs or T cells enriched from blood (not recorded which). These TCRs come from a man in his 60s who had recovered from COVID-19.

This clone showed up just once. The chain couples TRBV6-5 to TRBJ1-1; a weak D match, TRBD1 (5 bases). The CDR3 contains 14 residues. Germline lookup yields CDR1 MNHEY and CDR2 SVGAGI. Trimming removed 2 bases at V and 2 bases at J, with 9 bases between. CDR3 sequence reads: CASSYRQRNTEAFF. In nucleotides, the CDR3 is TGTGCCAGCAGTTACCGACAGAGAAACACTGAAGCTTTCTTT.

The rearrangement links TRBV29-1 to TRBJ1-3; no firm D call. V was pared by 4 bases and J by 0 bases, with 7 bases between. The germline CDR1 and CDR2 sequences are SQVTM and ANQGSEA. This CDR3 contains 13 residues. The CDR3 spells CSVVKLSGNTIYF. As DNA, the CDR3 is TGCAGCGTTGTAAAACTCTCTGGAAACACCATATATTTT.

V usage is TRBV19 and J usage is TRBJ1-5; 7 bases match TRBD1. The V gene end was trimmed by 7 bases and the J gene end by 7 bases; junction bases not matched to a gene: 10. Germline CDR1 is LNHDA and CDR2 is SQIVND (reference sequence). The CDR3 consists of 14 residues. CDR3 nucleotide sequence: TGTGCCAGTACCGGGACAGCCCTAAACCAGCCCCAGCATTTT. The encoded protein is CASTGTALNQPQHF.

V gene TRBV27 combines with J gene TRBJ1-1; 7 bases agree with TRBD1. Trimming cost V 3 bases and J 1 base; bases outside gene matches: 5. CDR1 is MNHEY, CDR2 SMNVEV, per germline (reference sequence). The CDR3 runs 15 residues. The CDR3 region has the DNA TGTGCCAGCAGTTTGGGGCCAGGGGGGAACACTGAAGCTTTCTTT. It is translated as CASSLGPGGNTEAFF.

The chain links TRBV21-1 to TRBJ2-3; TRBD2, as called in the table, went unchecked against the DNA. TRBV21-1 is assigned pseudogene status. This CDR3 is 17 amino acids long. The CDR3 protein is CASSKLAGEASTDTQYF. CDR3 in DNA: TGTGCCAGCAGCAAACTAGCGGGAGAGGCTAGCACAGATACGCAGTATTTT.

V is TRBV3-1 (or the pseudogene TRBV3-2) and J is TRBJ1-5, with 9 positions matching TRBD1. CDR1 and CDR2 (germline): LGHDT, YNNKEL (reference sequence). There are 14 residues in the CDR3. V was pared by 5 bases and J by 5 bases, with 4 bases of the junction left unmatched. CDR3 region: CASSGGTGHQPQHF. The DNA for the CDR3 is TGTGCCAGCAGCGGGGGGACAGGGCATCAGCCCCAGCATTTT.

Here the CDR3 reads CASSPRDRGQGAFF. In DNA form, the CDR3 reads TGTGCCAGCAGCCCCCGGGACAGGGGGCAGGGAGCTTTCTTT. The chain couples TRBV3-1 (or the pseudogene TRBV3-2) to TRBJ1-1, with TRBD1 identical over 12 bases. Germline CDR1 is LGHDT and CDR2 is YNNKEL (reference sequence). J was trimmed by 10 bases and V by 4 bases; bases with no gene match: 7. The CDR3 totals 14 residues.

The chain has TRBV2 and TRBJ1-2; 7 bases fit TRBD1. Trimming took 6 bases from V and 1 from J; bases not matched to a gene: 11. There are 16 residues in the CDR3. Germline values: CDR1 SNHLY, CDR2 FYNNEI. CDR3 sequence: CASRGATGELNYGYTF. The DNA of the CDR3 is TGTGCCAGCAGGGGGGCTACAGGGGAACTTAACTATGGCTACACCTTC. Full variable domain (remainder filled in from reference TRBV2 and TRBJ1-2): EPEVTQTPSHQVTQMGQEVILRCVPISNHLYFYWYRQILGQKVEFLVSFYNNEISEKSEIFDDQFSVERPDGSNFTLKIRSTKLEDSAMYFCASRGATGELNYGYTFGSGTRLTVV.

This chain uses TRBV5-1 with TRBJ1-2; 8 bases map to TRBD1. The CDR3 sequence is 15 residues long. Per the germline V gene, CDR1 is SGHRS and CDR2 is YFSETQ. V gave up 1 base and J gave up 8 bases; unmatched junction bases: 10. The CDR3 sequence is CASSLLGQGAWGYTF. CDR3 nucleotides: TGCGCCAGCAGCTTGCTTGGCCAGGGGGCATGGGGCTACACCTTC.

The chain has TRBV7-9 and TRBJ1-1; 7 positions match TRBD1. V was pared by 5 bases and J by 4 bases, with 7 bases of the junction left unmatched. The CDR3 spans 14 residues. Germline V gene data show CDR1 as SEHNR and CDR2 as FQNEAQ (reference sequence). The CDR3 nucleotides read TGTGCCAGCAGCAAAACAGGGGCGGCCACTGAAGCTTTCTTT. Amino acid sequence: CASSKTGAATEAFF.

The chain couples TRBV24-1 to TRBJ2-1; 14 nucleotides match TRBD2. V was clipped by 3 bases and J by 7 bases; unmatched bases: 7. The V gene's germline CDR1 is KGHDR and CDR2 SFDVKD. This CDR3 has 17 residues. The CDR3: CATSDPPRTSGRNEQFF. The CDR3 nucleotides read TGTGCCACCAGTGATCCCCCCAGGACTAGCGGGAGGAATGAGCAGTTCTTC.

V usage is TRBV19 and J usage is TRBJ2-7; weak D call: TRBD2 (6 bases). V lost 3 bases, J lost 3 bases, and 24 bases lay in between. CDR3 length: 18 residues. In germline, CDR1 is LNHDA, CDR2 SQIVND (reference sequence). CDR3 sequence: CASSIRRVGGVTFYEQYF. The CDR3 DNA reads as TGTGCCAGTAGTATTCGTCGGGTCGGCGGGGTCACCTTCTACGAGCAGTACTTC.

This chain links TRBV30 with TRBJ1-2, with D unresolved. Germline values: CDR1 GTSNPN, CDR2 SVGIG (reference sequence). V lost 0 bases and J lost 7, with 21 bases in between. CDR3 length equals 16 residues. For the CDR3, the DNA is TGTGCCTGGAGTGTTTCTCGGACTTTCCCAGGAGGTGGCTACACCTTC. This translates into CAWSVSRTFPGGGYTF. Filled out from reference TRBV30 and TRBJ1-2, the complete variable domain reads SQTIHQWPATLVQPVGSPLSLECTVEGTSNPNLYWYRQAAGRGLQLLFYSVGIGQISSEVPQNLSASRPQDRQFILSSKKLLLSDSGFYLCAWSVSRTFPGGGYTFGSGTRLTVV.

The chain links TRBV24-1 to TRBJ2-1, with a weak D call TRBD2 (6 bases). Trimming pared 4 bases from V and 4 bases from J, leaving 10 bases between. The CDR3 has 14 residues. The germline V gene has CDR1 KGHDR and CDR2 SFDVKD. CDR3 sequence reads: CATSDPRGYNEQFF. In nucleotides, the CDR3 is TGTGCCACCAGTGACCCTCGGGGGTACAATGAGCAGTTCTTC.

The J gene is TRBJ2-6, the V gene TRBV15; 7 bases align to TRBD2. Germline V gives CDR1 LNHNV, CDR2 YYDKDF (reference sequence). The V segment lost 2 bases and the J segment 0 bases; nucleotides outside the gene matches: 10. The CDR3 length is 19 residues. Here the CDR3 DNA reads TGTGCCACCAGCAGACCATGGGGGGGACGGATCTCTGGGGCCAACGTCCTGACTTTC. Encoded protein: CATSRPWGGRISGANVLTF.